The present entry profiles one T cell receptor beta chain with its context. This specimen comes from a study of T cell changes during pregnancy in multiple sclerosis. This CDR3 comprises 23 residues. Sequenced by immunoSEQ multiplex PCR; TCRdb stores in-frame clones only, minus some. The profile covers some 67,000 clones, with about 92% appearing a single time and about 1.5% taken by the ten largest. The TCR was taken from a female donor with multiple sclerosis, enrolled in a pregnancy study. The rearrangement joins TRBV12-2 to TRBJ2-4; TRBD1 is the table's D call, not checked against the DNA. TRBV12-2 corresponds to a pseudogene. The input for sequencing was peripheral blood, taken after pregnancy. For the CDR3, the DNA is TGTGCAAGTCGCTTAGAAACGAAAGGGTTCTCCCGGGACAGGGAGTTCGACAAAAACATTCAGTACTTC. Protein: CASRLETKGFSRDREFDKNIQYF.